These T cell receptor beta chains were read from a single sample in a study of blood T cell repertoires in COVID-19. Assay used: immunoSEQ multiplex PCR; TCRdb lists only in-frame clones, some missing. The data hold about 160,000 clones, with roughly 87% observed a single time. Sample: PBMCs or T cells enriched from blood (not recorded which). These receptors originate from a woman aged 45 to 65 who had recovered from COVID-19. The CDR3 runs from the conserved cysteine through the conserved F or W. D genes are given only for firm matches. For some rows the clone size is stated as once, few or many, or as a class when expanded; others skip it.

d_call: TRBD2
j_call: TRBJ2-1
v_call: TRBV6-4
clone_size: NA
cdr3_length: 14
cdr3_aa: CASSDSLAASGQFF
cdr3_nt: TGTGCCAGCAGTGACTCGCTAGCGGCTTCTGGGCAGTTCTTC

d_call: NA
j_call: TRBJ1-1
v_call: TRBV7-2
clone_size: NA
cdr3_length: 15
cdr3_aa: CASSFRTVGGLGAFF
cdr3_nt: TGTGCCAGCAGCTTCCGGACGGTGGGGGGACTGGGAGCTTTCTTT

d_call: NA
j_call: TRBJ1-3
v_call: TRBV7-2
clone_size: NA
cdr3_length: 17
cdr3_aa: CASRSTGGALSGNTIYF
cdr3_nt: TGTGCCAGCAGATCCACCGGGGGGGCCCTCTCTGGAAACACCATATATTTT

d_call: TRBD1
j_call: TRBJ2-7
v_call: TRBV28
clone_size: NA
cdr3_length: 19
cdr3_aa: CASRTPGQGAYLSSYEQYF
cdr3_nt: TGTGCCAGCAGGACACCGGGACAGGGGGCGTATTTAAGCTCCTACGAGCAGTACTTC

d_call: NA
j_call: TRBJ1-1
v_call: TRBV9
clone_size: once
cdr3_length: 15
cdr3_aa: CASSVDGRMNTEAFF
cdr3_nt: TGTGCCAGCAGCGTAGATGGCAGGATGAACACTGAAGCTTTCTTT

d_call: TRBD1
j_call: TRBJ2-1
v_call: TRBV24-1
clone_size: NA
cdr3_length: 15
cdr3_aa: CATMAGTGIVNEQFF
cdr3_nt: TGTGCCACCATGGCCGGGACAGGGATCGTGAATGAGCAGTTCTTC

d_call: TRBD2
j_call: TRBJ2-4
v_call: TRBV30
clone_size: NA
cdr3_length: 14
cdr3_aa: CAWTPLSREGIQYF
cdr3_nt: TGTGCCTGGACTCCCCTAAGCCGGGAGGGGATTCAGTACTTC

d_call: NA
j_call: TRBJ2-1
v_call: TRBV7-2
clone_size: NA
cdr3_length: 13
cdr3_aa: CASSPFTYNEQFF
cdr3_nt: TGTGCCAGCAGCCCTTTTACCTACAATGAGCAGTTCTTC

d_call: NA
j_call: TRBJ1-1
v_call: TRBV5-1
clone_size: NA
cdr3_length: 14
cdr3_aa: CASSLRAGGTEAFF
cdr3_nt: TGCGCCAGCAGCTTGAGGGCCGGGGGCACTGAAGCTTTCTTT

d_call: TRBD1
j_call: TRBJ2-5
v_call: TRBV20-1
clone_size: NA
cdr3_length: 11
cdr3_aa: CSADREETQYF
cdr3_nt: TGCAGTGCGGACAGGGAAGAGACCCAGTACTTC

d_call: TRBD2
j_call: TRBJ2-1
v_call: TRBV3-1/TRBV3-2
clone_size: NA
cdr3_length: 15
cdr3_aa: CASSVTSGRAAEQFF
cdr3_nt: TGTGCCAGCAGCGTGACTAGCGGGAGGGCTGCTGAGCAGTTCTTC

d_call: NA
j_call: TRBJ1-6
v_call: TRBV27
clone_size: few
cdr3_length: 13
cdr3_aa: CASSLHRNSPLHF
cdr3_nt: TGTGCCAGCAGTCTCCACAGAAATTCACCCCTCCACTTT

d_call: TRBD2
j_call: TRBJ2-1
v_call: TRBV28
clone_size: NA
cdr3_length: 15
cdr3_aa: CASSPLAGAYNEQFF
cdr3_nt: TGTGCCAGCAGTCCCCTGGCGGGGGCCTACAATGAGCAGTTCTTC

d_call: NA
j_call: TRBJ1-3
v_call: TRBV30
clone_size: NA
cdr3_length: 12
cdr3_aa: CAWSRGGNTIYF
cdr3_nt: TGTGCCTGGTCCAGGGGAGGAAACACCATATATTTT

d_call: TRBD1
j_call: TRBJ1-3
v_call: TRBV23-1
clone_size: NA
cdr3_length: 15
cdr3_aa: CASSYRGWSGNTIYF
cdr3_nt: TGCGCCAGCAGTTACAGGGGATGGTCTGGAAACACCATATATTTT

d_call: NA
j_call: TRBJ1-1
v_call: TRBV5-1
clone_size: NA
cdr3_length: 14
cdr3_aa: CASSRVEDGTEAFF
cdr3_nt: TGCGCCAGCAGCCGGGTCGAGGATGGTACTGAAGCTTTCTTT

d_call: TRBD1
j_call: TRBJ2-7
v_call: TRBV11-3
clone_size: once
cdr3_length: 13
cdr3_aa: CASSLTTGDEQYF
cdr3_nt: TGTGCCAGCAGCCTAACGACAGGGGACGAGCAGTACTTC